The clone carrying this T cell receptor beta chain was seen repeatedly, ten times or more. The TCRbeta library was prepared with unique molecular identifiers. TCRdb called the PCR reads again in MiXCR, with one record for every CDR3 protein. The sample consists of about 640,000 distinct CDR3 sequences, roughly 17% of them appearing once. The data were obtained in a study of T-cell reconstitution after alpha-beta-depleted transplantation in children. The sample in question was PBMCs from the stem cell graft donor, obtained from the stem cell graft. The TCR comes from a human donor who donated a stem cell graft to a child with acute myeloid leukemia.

CDR3 protein: CASRLYPWREGYTF. CDR3 nucleotides: TGTGCCAGCAGGCTTTACCCGTGGAGGGAAGGCTACACCTTC. The chain employs TRBV5-6 and TRBJ1-2; D remains ambiguous. Germline V gene lookup returns CDR1 SGHDT and CDR2 YYEEEE. V was clipped by 5 bases and J by 8 bases, with 19 bases between them. The CDR3 covers 14 residues.